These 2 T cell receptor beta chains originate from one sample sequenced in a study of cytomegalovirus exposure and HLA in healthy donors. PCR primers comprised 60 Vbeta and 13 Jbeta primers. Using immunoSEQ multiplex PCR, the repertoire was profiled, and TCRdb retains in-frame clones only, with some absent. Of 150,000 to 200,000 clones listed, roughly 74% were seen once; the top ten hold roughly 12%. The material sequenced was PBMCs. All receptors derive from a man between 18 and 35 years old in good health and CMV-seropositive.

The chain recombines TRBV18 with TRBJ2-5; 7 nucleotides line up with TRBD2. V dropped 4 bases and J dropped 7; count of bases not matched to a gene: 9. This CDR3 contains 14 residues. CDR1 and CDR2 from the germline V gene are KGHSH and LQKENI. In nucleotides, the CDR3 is TGTGCCAGCTCACAAGACGGGGGGACCTCGACCCAGTACTTC. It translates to CASSQDGGTSTQYF.

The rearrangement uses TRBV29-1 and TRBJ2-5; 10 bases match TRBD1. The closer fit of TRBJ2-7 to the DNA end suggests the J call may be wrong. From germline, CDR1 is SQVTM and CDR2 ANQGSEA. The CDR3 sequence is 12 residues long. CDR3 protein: CSVGQGSYEQYF. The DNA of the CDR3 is TGCAGCGTGGGACAGGGGTCCTACGAGCAGTACTTC.